This T cell receptor beta chain was obtained from a study of cytomegalovirus exposure and HLA in healthy donors. About this clone: Its target is not known.

PCR employed 60 Vbeta and 13 Jbeta primers. Measured with immunoSEQ multiplex PCR; TCRdb has only the in-frame clones, and not every one. The data hold about 100,000 clones, with 79% observed a single time. Germline CDR1 and CDR2: SGHDT and YYEEEE. V gave up 3 bases and J gave up 6 bases, with 12 bases separating them. The CDR3 is made up of 14 amino acids. Study observations and caveats: What a later analysis showed was that several of the most significant clusters appeared linked to common viral pathogens.

The sample consisted of PBMCs. The V gene is TRBV5-6, the J gene TRBJ1-4; D perhaps matches TRBD1 (5 bases). This sequence was found in a female donor in good health and CMV-seropositive. For the CDR3, the DNA is TGTGCCAGCAGCTGGGGGGGGACTGATGAAAAACTGTTTTTT. Translating gives CASSWGGTDEKLFF. The full variable domain, its missing parts supplied by reference TRBV5-6 and TRBJ1-4, is DAGVTQSPTHLIKTRGQQVTLRCSPKSGHDTVSWYQQALGQGPQFIFQYYEEEERQRGNFPDRFSGHQFPNYSSELNVNALLLGDSALYLCASSWGGTDEKLFFGSGTQLSVL.